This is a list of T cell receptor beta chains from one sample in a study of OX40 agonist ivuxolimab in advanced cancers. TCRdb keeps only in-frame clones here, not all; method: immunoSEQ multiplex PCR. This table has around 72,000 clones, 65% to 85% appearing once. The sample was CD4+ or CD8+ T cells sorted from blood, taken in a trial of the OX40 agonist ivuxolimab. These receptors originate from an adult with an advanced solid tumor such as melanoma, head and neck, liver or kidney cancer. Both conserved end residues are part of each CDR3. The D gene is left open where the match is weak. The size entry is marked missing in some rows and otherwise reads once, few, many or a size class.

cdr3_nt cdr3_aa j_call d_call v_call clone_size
TGTGCCAGCAGCCCGGGACCGGGCAGCAATCAGCCCCAGCATTTT CASSPGPGSNQPQHF TRBJ1-5 . TRBV5-4 .
TGTGCCAGTAGTACCCAGGGTAGGGGGGTCAATGAGCAGTTCTTC CASSTQGRGVNEQFF TRBJ2-1 . TRBV19 .
TGTGCCAGCAGCTTAGGGGCGGGAGCAAACACTGAAGCTTTCTTT CASSLGAGANTEAFF TRBJ1-1 . TRBV11-2 .
TGCGCCAGCAGCCAAGATGGGGGGGGTCCTCAGCCCCAGCATTTT CASSQDGGGPQPQHF TRBJ1-5 . TRBV4-1 .
TGTGCCAGCAGTGAGGGTCCTGGTATCGGATTAGAGACCCAGTACTTC CASSEGPGIGLETQYF TRBJ2-5 . TRBV6-1 .
TGCAGCGTTGTTGGTTCAAGGGCGACCTACGAGCAGTACTTC CSVVGSRATYEQYF TRBJ2-7 . TRBV29-1 .
TGCGCCAGCAGCCAAGGCCAGGCAGGGGCAGGAACTGAAGCTTTCTTT CASSQGQAGAGTEAFF TRBJ1-1 . TRBV4-3 .
TGTGCCTGGAGGTTACAGGGGGCCAATGGCTACACCTTC CAWRLQGANGYTF TRBJ1-2 TRBD1 TRBV30 few
TGCGCCAGCAGCCTAGCGGGAGGGCCTGGGACAGATACGCAGTATTTT CASSLAGGPGTDTQYF TRBJ2-3 TRBD2 TRBV5-1 .
TGTGCCAGCAGCGGAGTAGGAGGGCAAGATACGCAGTATTTT CASSGVGGQDTQYF TRBJ2-3 . TRBV9 .
TGTGCCAGCAGTCGGGACAGAGCGGGGAATTCACCCCTCCACTTT CASSRDRAGNSPLHF TRBJ1-6 TRBD1 TRBV7-9 .
TGTGCCAGCAGCTTAGCTTACGGGATGGTCGCCTATGGCTACACCTTC CASSLAYGMVAYGYTF TRBJ1-2 . TRBV7-8 .
TGTGCCAGCCTCCGCAGAGGGGGTGAAAAACTGTTTTTT CASLRRGGEKLFF TRBJ1-4 . TRBV2 .
TGTGCCAGTGCAGGGGCGGCCACCGGGGAGCTGTTTTTT CASAGAATGELFF TRBJ2-2 . TRBV19 .
TGCGCCAGCAGCTTTTTGGGGAGGGCCGGTGAGACCCAGTACTTC CASSFLGRAGETQYF TRBJ2-5 TRBD2 TRBV5-1 .
TGTGCCAGCTCACCAATTGTAGCAATGACAGATACGCAGTATTTT CASSPIVAMTDTQYF TRBJ2-3 . TRBV18 .
TGCGCCAGCAGCGCATTGGAGCGGGATTCACCCCTCCACTTT CASSALERDSPLHF TRBJ1-6 . TRBV5-1 .
TGTGCCTGGAGTACCCGACGGGAGGGCACTGAAGCTTTCTTT CAWSTRREGTEAFF TRBJ1-1 . TRBV30 .
TGTGCCAGTAGTACCCGACAGGGGGACGACTATGGCTACACCTTC CASSTRQGDDYGYTF TRBJ1-2 TRBD1 TRBV19 .
TGTGCCAGCAGCTTATTCCAGGGGCCCACCGGGGAGCTGTTTTTT CASSLFQGPTGELFF TRBJ2-2 . TRBV7-8 few
TGTGCCAGCAGCCCAGGAGTGGGGCGGGGGAGCACAGATACGCAGTATTTT CASSPGVGRGSTDTQYF TRBJ2-3 TRBD2 TRBV7-3 .
TGTGCCAGCAGTGACTCACAGGGGGCAGATACGCAGTATTTT CASSDSQGADTQYF TRBJ2-3 TRBD1 TRBV6-5 .
TGTGCCAGCAGTGAACCAAGGAGGAACGAGCAGTACTTC CASSEPRRNEQYF TRBJ2-7 . TRBV6-1 .
TGTGCCAGCTCACCCGGGGGCTACGAGCAGTACTTC CASSPGGYEQYF TRBJ2-7 . TRBV18 .
TGTGCCAGCAGCCAAAGACAGGTCACAAACATTCAGTACTTC CASSQRQVTNIQYF TRBJ2-4 . TRBV5-4 .
TGCGCCAGCAGCTTGGAAGGGACAGCATATGGCTACACCTTC CASSLEGTAYGYTF TRBJ1-2 TRBD1 TRBV5-1 once
TGTGCCAGCAGCTTATATGGGACAGGGGGCTACGAGCAGTACTTC CASSLYGTGGYEQYF TRBJ2-7 TRBD1 TRBV7-9 .
TGCGCCAGCAGCCAAGAGGCTGCCAACTATGGCTACACCTTC CASSQEAANYGYTF TRBJ1-2 . TRBV4-3 .
TGTGCCAGCAGCCCCGGACACATTAACACTGAAGCTTTCTTT CASSPGHINTEAFF TRBJ1-1 . TRBV7-3 .
TGTGCCAGCAGTACGGGACAGGGGGGTAATTCACCCCTCCACTTT CASSTGQGGNSPLHF TRBJ1-6 TRBD1 TRBV9 .
TGCGCCAGCAGCTTGGGACGGGCGGCAGGCGGTTACGAGCAGTACTTC CASSLGRAAGGYEQYF TRBJ2-7 . TRBV5-1 .
TGTGCCACCACCTCTTATGGGCGGGGGGCCAACACCGGGGAGCTGTTTTTT CATTSYGRGANTGELFF TRBJ2-2 TRBD2 TRBV27 .
TGTGCCAGCAGCCCTGGACAGGAGCTCTCCTACGAGCAGTACTTC CASSPGQELSYEQYF TRBJ2-7 TRBD1 TRBV11-3 .
TGTGCCAGTAGTACTGGGGGACAGACGAACTATGGCTACACCTTC CASSTGGQTNYGYTF TRBJ1-2 TRBD1 TRBV19 .
TGTGCCAGCAGACTTGGACTAGCGGGAGGAAGCACCGGGGAGCTGTTTTTT CASRLGLAGGSTGELFF TRBJ2-2 TRBD2 TRBV2 .
TGTGCCAGCAGTCCTGGACAGGGGCCTATTAACTATGGCTACACCTTC CASSPGQGPINYGYTF TRBJ1-2 TRBD1 TRBV27 .
TGTGCCAGCAGTCCTGGGGGTACCTACAATGAGCAGTTCTTC CASSPGGTYNEQFF TRBJ2-1 . TRBV25-1 .
TGTGCCAGCAGCTCAAGGCGGCACAAGGGGAGCAATGAGCAGTTCTTC CASSSRRHKGSNEQFF TRBJ2-1 . TRBV11-3 .
TGTGCCAGTAGGACTAGCGGGGACGTCTACAATGAGCAGTTCTTC CASRTSGDVYNEQFF TRBJ2-1 TRBD2 TRBV19 .
TGCGCCAGCAGCCCATACGACCGACAGGGGGGGAACTATGGCTACACCTTC CASSPYDRQGGNYGYTF TRBJ1-2 TRBD1 TRBV4-1 .
TGTGCCTGGAGACCGGGACCGCTGAACACTGAAGCTTTCTTT CAWRPGPLNTEAFF TRBJ1-1 . TRBV30 few
TGTGCCAGCAGCACGAGCCCATATACTAGCGGGGGACACGAGCAGTACTTC CASSTSPYTSGGHEQYF TRBJ2-7 TRBD2 TRBV7-9 .
TGTGCCAGCAGACAAGGGATAACCCAAGAGACCCAGTACTTC CASRQGITQETQYF TRBJ2-5 . TRBV5-6 few
TGTGCCAGCAGGCTTAAGCCCGGGACGGCCCAAGAGACCCAGTACTTC CASRLKPGTAQETQYF TRBJ2-5 . TRBV5-4 .
TGTGCCAGCAGCTTAGATATATCAGGCAATCAGCCCCAGCATTTT CASSLDISGNQPQHF TRBJ1-5 . TRBV11-2 .
TGTGCCAGCAGTTTACAGGGCTCTGGAAACACCATATATTTT CASSLQGSGNTIYF TRBJ1-3 . TRBV27 .
TGTGCCAGCAGCTTAGTTTCGATGGCCCCCACAGATACGCAGTATTTT CASSLVSMAPTDTQYF TRBJ2-3 . TRBV7-2 .
TGTGCCAGCAGTGGACAGATAGCTGAAGCTTTCTTT CASSGQIAEAFF TRBJ1-1 . TRBV6-6 once
TGTGCCAGCAGTTCGCCAAGTGGACAGCCCCAGCATTTT CASSSPSGQPQHF TRBJ1-5 . TRBV27 .
TGTGCCTGGAGTGAGGGGAGCGGGAGTTCCAATGAGCAGTTCTTC CAWSEGSGSSNEQFF TRBJ2-1 TRBD2 TRBV30 .
TGTGCCAGCAGTGTCACCACAGATACGCAGTATTTT CASSVTTDTQYF TRBJ2-3 . TRBV2 few
TGCAGCGGTGGACAGTTTAACTATGGCTACACCTTC CSGGQFNYGYTF TRBJ1-2 . TRBV29-1 few
TGTGCCAGCAGCCCGACAGAAAACACTGAAGCTTTCTTT CASSPTENTEAFF TRBJ1-1 . TRBV6-5 .
TGTGCCAGTAGTACCTGGAGGGAAAGGGACACTGAAGCTTTCTTT CASSTWRERDTEAFF TRBJ1-1 . TRBV19 .
TGTGCCAGCAGTCTCGACATGGGGCCCGGCTATGGCTACACCTTC CASSLDMGPGYGYTF TRBJ1-2 . TRBV6-4 .
TGTGCCAGCTCACCAAAAACCGGGACAGATAACTATGGCTACACCTTC CASSPKTGTDNYGYTF TRBJ1-2 TRBD1 TRBV18 .
TGTGCCAGCAGCCGGGACTCAGCTGAGCAGTTCTTC CASSRDSAEQFF TRBJ2-1 . TRBV7-6 .
TGTGCCAGCTCACCGAGTAGCCGGACAGATGGCTACACCTTC CASSPSSRTDGYTF TRBJ1-2 . TRBV18 .
TGCGCCAGCAGCCAAGATCCTTTACAGGGTCATTCGCCCTATGGCTACACCTTC CASSQDPLQGHSPYGYTF TRBJ1-2 . TRBV4-3 .